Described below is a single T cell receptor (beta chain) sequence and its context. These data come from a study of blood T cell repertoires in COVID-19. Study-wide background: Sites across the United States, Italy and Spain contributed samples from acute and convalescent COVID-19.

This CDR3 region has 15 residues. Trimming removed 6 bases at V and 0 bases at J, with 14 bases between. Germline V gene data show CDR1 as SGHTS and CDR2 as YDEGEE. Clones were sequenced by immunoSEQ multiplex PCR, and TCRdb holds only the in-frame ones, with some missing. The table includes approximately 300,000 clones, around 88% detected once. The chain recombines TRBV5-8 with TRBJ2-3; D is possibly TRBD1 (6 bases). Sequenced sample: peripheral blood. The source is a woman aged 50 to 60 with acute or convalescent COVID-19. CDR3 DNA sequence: TGTGCCAGCACCACTAGGGGGTCTAGCACAGATACGCAGTATTTT. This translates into CASTTRGSSTDTQYF.